The next 17 T cell receptor beta chains were all read from a single sample in a study of blood T cells in healthy people across ages. Using a J-beta primer mix together with a sample-barcoded 5' primer, a second PCR was run for roughly 6 to 11 cycles. TCRdb re-called the 5' RACE reads through MiXCR, storing one row per CDR3 protein. The repertoire holds approximately 810,000 distinct CDR3 sequences, with approximately 35% as singletons. The source material was blood. Receptors originate from a man aged 18 to 29 in good health.

A single count supports this clonotype. The chain joins TRBV24-1 to TRBJ2-7; 10 nucleotides align to TRBD1. The CDR3 consists of 16 residues. Germline V lookup: CDR1 KGHDR, CDR2 SFDVKD. Germline trimming cut 5 bases from V and 7 bases from J; bases unmatched to any gene: 13. In nucleotides, the CDR3 is TGTGCCACCAGTGGTCGGACCGGGACAGGGGTCAATGAGCAGTACTTC. Its protein product is CATSGRTGTGVNEQYF.

This clonotype was detected only a few times. J is TRBJ2-1 and V is TRBV20-1; TRBD2 aligns across 12 bases. After removal of 0 bases from V and 6 bases from J, the junction contained 0 bases not matched to a gene. The CDR3 runs to 14 residues. Germline CDR1 is DFQATT and CDR2 is SNEGSKA (reference sequence). The CDR3 nucleotides read TGCAGTGCTAGAGAACTAGCGGGGGGCAATGAGCAGTTCTTC. Amino acids: CSARELAGGNEQFF.

This clonotype was observed a handful of times. The chain has TRBV5-1 and TRBJ2-3; unclear D gene. V lost 7 bases and J 4 bases, leaving 10 bases between the germline ends. Looked up from germline, CDR1 is SGHRS and CDR2 is YFSETQ. The CDR3 length is 12 residues. CDR3 sequence: CASYRDADTQYF. For the CDR3, the DNA is TGCGCCAGCTACCGAGATGCAGATACGCAGTATTTT.

This clonotype occurred many times. This chain uses TRBV12-3 or TRBV12-4 with TRBJ2-1; D remains unclear. The CDR3 is 11 residues long. V was cut by 3 bases and J by 10 bases, with 7 bases left in between. The CDR3 bases are TGTGCCAGCAGTTTTTCTGCGGAGCAGTTCTTC. Amino acids: CASSFSAEQFF.

V gene TRBV5-6 combines with J gene TRBJ2-5, with a weak D call TRBD1 (6 bases). There are 16 residues in the CDR3. V lost 4 bases, J lost 5 bases, and 21 bases lay in between. CDR1 SGHDT and CDR2 YYEEEE come from the germline V gene. CDR3 loop: CASSRTETRTGETQYF. Written as DNA, the CDR3 is TGTGCCAGCAGCCGGACCGAGACTCGAACAGGGGAGACCCAGTACTTC.

The chain is built from TRBV4-3 and TRBJ2-2, with D unresolved. The CDR3 spans 14 residues. Germline V lookup: CDR1 LGHNA, CDR2 YSLEER. Trimming shortened V by 0 bases and J by 5 bases, and 7 bases separated the two germline ends. This chain's CDR3 is CASSQDPSTGELFF. CDR3 nucleotide sequence: TGCGCCAGCAGCCAAGATCCGAGTACCGGGGAGCTGTTTTTT.

Note on this clonotype: Germline is not matched at one junction end, which may reflect a read error. The chain combines TRBV20-1 with TRBJ1-6, with D tentatively TRBD1 (5 bases). This CDR3 has 13 residues. The germline CDR1 and CDR2 sequences are DFQATT and SNEGSKA (reference sequence). CDR3 protein: CSARIGTGSPPHF. The CDR3 DNA follows: TGCAGTGCTAGAATAGGGACCGGTTCACCCCCCCACTTT.

The rearrangement joins TRBV6-2 or TRBV6-3 to TRBJ2-5; D possibly corresponds to TRBD2 (6 bases). The CDR3 length is 14 residues. Germline assignment: CDR1 MNHEY and CDR2 SVGEGT. The V end lost 6 bases, the J end lost 11 bases, and 22 bases lay between the germline ends. The CDR3 is CASSSGRGNNEQYF. For the CDR3, the DNA is TGTGCCAGCAGCTCAGGGCGCGGGAACAATGAGCAGTACTTC.

V gene TRBV4-3 combines with J gene TRBJ2-7, with D hard to call. Trimming removed 1 base from V and 6 bases from J, with 10 bases in between. This CDR3 spans 13 amino acids. Germline CDR1 LGHNA, CDR2 YSLEER. The CDR3 DNA sequence: TGCGCCAGCAGCCAAGTGGTAGCCGGCGAGCAGTACTTC. Residues: CASSQVVAGEQYF.

The CDR3 region is CASSPGLAGGNNEQFF. The CDR3 DNA is TGTGCCAGCAGCCCTGGACTAGCGGGGGGAAACAATGAGCAGTTCTTC. This sequence joins TRBV3-1 and TRBJ2-1; 14 positions agree with TRBD2. Germline CDR1 is LGHDT and CDR2 is YNNKEL (reference sequence). The CDR3 is 16 residues long. V lost 4 bases and J lost 5; bases outside the gene matches: 4.

The V call is TRBV7-8, the J call TRBJ1-5; tentative D call: TRBD1 (6 bases). This CDR3 region has 15 residues. V was trimmed by 1 base and J by 7 bases, leaving 14 bases between them. Germline V gene sequence: CDR1 SGHVS, CDR2 FQNEAQ. The CDR3: CASSLGDAGAQPQHF. As DNA, the CDR3 is TGTGCCAGCAGCTTAGGGGATGCGGGGGCCCAGCCCCAGCATTTT.

The gene calls are TRBV5-1 and TRBJ2-1; 9 bases fit TRBD1. Germline CDR1 and CDR2: SGHRS and YFSETQ. There are 13 residues in the CDR3. The V segment lost 4 bases and the J segment 6 bases; nucleotides outside the gene matches: 2. DNA for the CDR3: TGCGCCAGCAGCGGGGACAGGGTCAATGAGCAGTTCTTC. This encodes CASSGDRVNEQFF.

The V gene is TRBV11-2, the J gene TRBJ2-1; a weak D match, TRBD2 (5 bases). Germline-derived CDR1 and CDR2 are SGHAT and FQNNGV. The CDR3 consists of 15 residues. The V end was cut by 7 bases, the J end by 8 bases, with 21 bases between. The CDR3 sequence is CASNTRRPPRDEQFF. CDR3 nucleotides: TGTGCCAGCAACACCCGCAGGCCCCCGAGGGATGAGCAGTTCTTC.

A few counts support this clonotype. The V and J genes are TRBV5-1 and TRBJ1-1; D not resolved. The CDR3 runs 14 residues. The germline V and J ends were trimmed by 4 bases and 4 bases, with 14 bases remaining between them. Germline CDR1 and CDR2: SGHRS and YFSETQ. The CDR3: CASSGRADLTEAFF. Written as DNA, the CDR3 is TGCGCCAGCAGCGGACGCGCGGACCTCACTGAAGCTTTCTTT.

This clonotype was picked up a small number of times. The chain carries TRBV12-3 or TRBV12-4 and TRBJ2-5, with 7 bases aligning to TRBD1. Trimming at V came to 4 bases and at J to 11 bases, leaving 13 bases not matched to a gene. There are 14 residues in the CDR3. The CDR3: CASSYGTDGNEQYF. As DNA, the CDR3 is TGTGCCAGCAGTTATGGGACAGATGGAAATGAGCAGTACTTC.

This chain links TRBV20-1 with TRBJ1-6; no reliable D call. V dropped 3 bases and J dropped 7 bases, with 13 bases sitting between them. There are 14 residues in the CDR3. The germline gives CDR1 DFQATT, CDR2 SNEGSKA (reference sequence). CDR3 coding DNA: TGCAGTGCTAGTGATGACACGGGGAATTCACCCCTCCACTTT. As protein: CSASDDTGNSPLHF.

The chain combines TRBV6-2 or TRBV6-3 with TRBJ1-2, with TRBD1 matching over 7 bases. The V gene's germline CDR1 is MNHEY and CDR2 SVGEGT. The V gene end was trimmed by 6 bases and the J gene end by 3 bases; junction bases not matched to a gene: 13. The CDR3 runs 16 residues. CDR3 sequence (DNA): TGTGCCAGCAGCTACGACGCTTACAGGGGTTACTATGGCTACACCTTC. This gives the protein CASSYDAYRGYYGYTF.